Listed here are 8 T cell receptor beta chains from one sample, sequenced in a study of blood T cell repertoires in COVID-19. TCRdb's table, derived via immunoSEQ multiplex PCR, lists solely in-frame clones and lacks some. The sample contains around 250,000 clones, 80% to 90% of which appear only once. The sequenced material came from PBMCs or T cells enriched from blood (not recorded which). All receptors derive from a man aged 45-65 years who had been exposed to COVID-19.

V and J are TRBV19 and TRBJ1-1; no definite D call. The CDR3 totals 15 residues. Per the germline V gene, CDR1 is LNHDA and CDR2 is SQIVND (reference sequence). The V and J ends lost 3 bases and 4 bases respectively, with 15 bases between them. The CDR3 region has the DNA TGTGCCAGTAGTATGGCGGGCAGGTGGCCCACTGAAGCTTTCTTT. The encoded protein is CASSMAGRWPTEAFF. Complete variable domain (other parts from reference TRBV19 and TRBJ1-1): DGGITQSPKYLFRKEGQNVTLSCEQNLNHDAMYWYRQDPGQGLRLIYYSQIVNDFQKGDIAEGYSVSREKKESFPLTVTSAQKNPTAFYLCASSMAGRWPTEAFFGQGTRLTVV.

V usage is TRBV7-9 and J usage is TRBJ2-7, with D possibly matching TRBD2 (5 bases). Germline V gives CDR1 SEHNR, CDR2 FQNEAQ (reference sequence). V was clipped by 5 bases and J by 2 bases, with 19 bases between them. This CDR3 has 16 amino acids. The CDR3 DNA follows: TGTGCCAGCAGCCGATCGGGGATGCAGTTGACCTACGAGCAGTACTTC. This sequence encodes CASSRSGMQLTYEQYF.

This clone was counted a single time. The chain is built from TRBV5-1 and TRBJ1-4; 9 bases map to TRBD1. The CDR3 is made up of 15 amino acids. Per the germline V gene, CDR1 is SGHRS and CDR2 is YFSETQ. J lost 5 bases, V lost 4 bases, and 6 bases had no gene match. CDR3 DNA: TGCGCCAGCAGCCCGACAGGGGGGGGAAATGAAAAACTGTTTTTT. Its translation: CASSPTGGGNEKLFF.

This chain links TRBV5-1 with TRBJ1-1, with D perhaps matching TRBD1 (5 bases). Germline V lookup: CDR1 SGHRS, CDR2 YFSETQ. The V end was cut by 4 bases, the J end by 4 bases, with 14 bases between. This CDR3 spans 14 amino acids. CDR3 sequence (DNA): TGCGCCAGCAGCCCGGATGTGGGGGGCACTGAAGCTTTCTTT. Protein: CASSPDVGGTEAFF.

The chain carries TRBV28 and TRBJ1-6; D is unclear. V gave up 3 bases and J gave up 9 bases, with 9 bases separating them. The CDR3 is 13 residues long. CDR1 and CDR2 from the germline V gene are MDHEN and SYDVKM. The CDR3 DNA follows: TGTGCCAGCAGTTTTGGGCTGGGTTCACCCCTCCACTTT. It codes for CASSFGLGSPLHF. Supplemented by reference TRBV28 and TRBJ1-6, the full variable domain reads DVKVTQSSRYLVKRTGEKVFLECVQDMDHENMFWYRQDPGLGLRLIYFSYDVKMKEKGDIPEGYSVSREKKERFSLILESASTNQTSMYLCASSFGLGSPLHFGNGTRLTVT.

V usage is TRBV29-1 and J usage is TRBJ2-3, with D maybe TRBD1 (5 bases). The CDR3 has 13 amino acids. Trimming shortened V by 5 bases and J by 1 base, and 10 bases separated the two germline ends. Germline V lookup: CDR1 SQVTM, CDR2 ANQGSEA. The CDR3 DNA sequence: TGCAGCGTTAGCAGGGCGCGCACAGATACGCAGTATTTT. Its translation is CSVSRARTDTQYF.

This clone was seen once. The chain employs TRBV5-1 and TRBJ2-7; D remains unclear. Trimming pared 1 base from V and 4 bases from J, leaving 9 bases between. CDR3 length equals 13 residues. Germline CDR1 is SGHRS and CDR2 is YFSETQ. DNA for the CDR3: TGCGCCAGCAGCTTGTCGACCGGGTACGAGCAGTACGTC. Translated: CASSLSTGYEQYV.

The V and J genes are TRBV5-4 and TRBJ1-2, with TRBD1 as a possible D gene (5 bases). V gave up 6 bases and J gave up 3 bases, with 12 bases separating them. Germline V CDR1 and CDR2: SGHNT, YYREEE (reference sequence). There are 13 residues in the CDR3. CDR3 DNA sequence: TGTGCCAGCAACCCGGGGGGGGACTATGGCTACACCTTC. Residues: CASNPGGDYGYTF.